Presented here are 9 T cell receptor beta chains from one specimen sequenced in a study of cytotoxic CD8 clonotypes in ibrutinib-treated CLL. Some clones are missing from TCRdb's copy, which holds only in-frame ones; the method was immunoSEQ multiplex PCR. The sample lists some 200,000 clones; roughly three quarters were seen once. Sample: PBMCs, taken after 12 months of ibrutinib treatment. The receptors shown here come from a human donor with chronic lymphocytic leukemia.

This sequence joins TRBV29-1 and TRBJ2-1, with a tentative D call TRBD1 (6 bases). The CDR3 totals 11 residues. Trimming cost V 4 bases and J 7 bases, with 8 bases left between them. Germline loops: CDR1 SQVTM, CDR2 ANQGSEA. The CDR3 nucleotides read TGCAGCGTTGGCCAGGGGAATGAGCAGTTCTTC. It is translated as CSVGQGNEQFF.

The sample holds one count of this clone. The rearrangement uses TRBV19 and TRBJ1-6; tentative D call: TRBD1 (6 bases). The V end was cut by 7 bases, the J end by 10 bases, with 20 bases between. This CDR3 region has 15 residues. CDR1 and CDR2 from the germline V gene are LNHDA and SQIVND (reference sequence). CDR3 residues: CASTKGGAFTSPLHF. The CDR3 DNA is TGTGCCAGTACCAAAGGGGGGGCTTTTACCTCACCCCTCCACTTT.

CDR3 DNA sequence: TGTGCCAGCTCGCGGGACAGAGATACCAATCAGCCCCAGCATTTT. The encoded protein is CASSRDRDTNQPQHF. The chain joins TRBV18 to TRBJ1-5; 7 positions match TRBD1. The CDR3 loop spans 15 amino acids. The trim removed 6 bases at V and 3 bases at J, leaving 8 bases unmatched. Germline-derived CDR1 and CDR2 are KGHSH and LQKENI.

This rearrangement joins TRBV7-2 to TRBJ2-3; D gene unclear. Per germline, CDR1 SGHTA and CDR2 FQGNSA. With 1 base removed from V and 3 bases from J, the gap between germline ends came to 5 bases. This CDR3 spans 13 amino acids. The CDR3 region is CASSLDQTDTQYF. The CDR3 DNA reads TGTGCCAGCAGCTTAGATCAGACAGATACGCAGTATTTT.

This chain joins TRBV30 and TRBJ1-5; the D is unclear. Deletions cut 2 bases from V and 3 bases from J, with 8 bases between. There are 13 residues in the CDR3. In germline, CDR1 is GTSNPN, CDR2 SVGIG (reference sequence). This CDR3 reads CAWSPTLNQPQHF. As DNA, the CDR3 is TGTGCCTGGAGTCCGACGCTCAATCAGCCCCAGCATTTT.

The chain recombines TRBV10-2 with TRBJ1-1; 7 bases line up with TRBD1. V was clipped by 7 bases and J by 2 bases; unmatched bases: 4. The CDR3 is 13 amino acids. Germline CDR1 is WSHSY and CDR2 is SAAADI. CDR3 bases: TGCGCCAGCAACAGACAGGGTAACACTGAAGCTTTCTTT. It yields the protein CASNRQGNTEAFF.

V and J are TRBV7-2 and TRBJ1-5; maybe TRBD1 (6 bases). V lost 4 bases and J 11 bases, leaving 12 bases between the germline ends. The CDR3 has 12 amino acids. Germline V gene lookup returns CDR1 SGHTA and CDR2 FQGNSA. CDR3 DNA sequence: TGTGCCAGCAGCTCACAGGGAATGTCCCAGCATTTT. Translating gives CASSSQGMSQHF. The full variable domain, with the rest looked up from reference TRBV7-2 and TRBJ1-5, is GAGVSQSPSNKVTEKGKDVELRCDPISGHTALYWYRQSLGQGLEFLIYFQGNSAPDKSGLPSDRFSAERTGGSVSTLTIQRTQQEDSAVYLCASSSQGMSQHFGDGTRLSIL.

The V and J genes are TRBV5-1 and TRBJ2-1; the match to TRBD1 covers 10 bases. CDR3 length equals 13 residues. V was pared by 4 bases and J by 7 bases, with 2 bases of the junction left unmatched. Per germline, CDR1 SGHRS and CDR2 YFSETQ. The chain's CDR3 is CASSPGQGNEQFF. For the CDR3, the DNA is TGCGCCAGCAGCCCGGGACAGGGGAATGAGCAGTTCTTC.

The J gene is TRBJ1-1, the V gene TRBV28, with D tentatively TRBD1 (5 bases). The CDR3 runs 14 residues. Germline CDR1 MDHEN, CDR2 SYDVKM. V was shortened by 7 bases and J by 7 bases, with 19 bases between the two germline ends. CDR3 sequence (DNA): TGTGCCAGCACCTCAGAAGGGGCTGTTGATGAAGCTTTCTTT. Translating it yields CASTSEGAVDEAFF.